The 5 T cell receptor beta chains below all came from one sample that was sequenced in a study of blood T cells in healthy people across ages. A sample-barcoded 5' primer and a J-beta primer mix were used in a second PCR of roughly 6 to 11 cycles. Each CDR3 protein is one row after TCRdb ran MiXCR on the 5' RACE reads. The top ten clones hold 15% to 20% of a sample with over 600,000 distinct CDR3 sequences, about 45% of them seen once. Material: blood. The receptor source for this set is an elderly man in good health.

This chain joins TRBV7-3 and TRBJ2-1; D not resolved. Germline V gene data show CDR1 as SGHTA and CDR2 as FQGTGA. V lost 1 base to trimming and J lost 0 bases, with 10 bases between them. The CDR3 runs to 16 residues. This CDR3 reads CASSLKGAASYNEQFF. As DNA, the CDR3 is TGTGCCAGCAGCTTAAAGGGCGCCGCCTCCTACAATGAGCAGTTCTTC.

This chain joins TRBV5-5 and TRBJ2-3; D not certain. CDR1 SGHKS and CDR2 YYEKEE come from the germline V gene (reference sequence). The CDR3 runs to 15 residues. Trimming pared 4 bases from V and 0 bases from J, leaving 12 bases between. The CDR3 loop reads CASSTRLISTDTQYF. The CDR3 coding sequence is TGTGCCAGCAGCACGCGACTGATAAGCACAGATACGCAGTATTTT.

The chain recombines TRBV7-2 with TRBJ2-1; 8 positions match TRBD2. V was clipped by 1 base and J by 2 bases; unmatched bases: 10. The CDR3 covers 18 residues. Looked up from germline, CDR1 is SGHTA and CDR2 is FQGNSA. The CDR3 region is CASSLVGGRPGAYNEQFF. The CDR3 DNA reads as TGTGCCAGCAGCTTAGTGGGCGGGAGGCCCGGGGCCTACAATGAGCAGTTCTTC. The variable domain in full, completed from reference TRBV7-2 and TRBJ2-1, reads GAGVSQSPSNKVTEKGKDVELRCDPISGHTALYWYRQSLGQGLEFLIYFQGNSAPDKSGLPSDRFSAERTGGSVSTLTIQRTQQEDSAVYLCASSLVGGRPGAYNEQFFGPGTRLTVL.

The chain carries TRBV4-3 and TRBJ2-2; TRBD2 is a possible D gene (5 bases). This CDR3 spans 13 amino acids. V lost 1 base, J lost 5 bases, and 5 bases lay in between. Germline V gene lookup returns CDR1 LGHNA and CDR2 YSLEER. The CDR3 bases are TGCGCCAGCAGCCAAGGGAGGACCGGGGAGCTGTTTTTT. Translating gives CASSQGRTGELFF.

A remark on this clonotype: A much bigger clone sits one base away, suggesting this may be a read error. CDR3: CASSPRGRDRTDTQYF. The CDR3 bases are TGTGCCAGCAGCCCCCGAGGGAGGGACCGCACAGATACGCAGTATTTT. This chain connects TRBV12-3 or TRBV12-4 to TRBJ2-3; the match to TRBD2 covers 7 bases. Losses at the gene ends were 6 bases for V and 1 base for J; bases not matched to a gene: 10. This CDR3 comprises 16 residues.